This is a list of T cell receptor beta chains from one sample in a study of T-cell memory formation after mild COVID-19. TCRdb reprocessed the 5' RACE reads with MiXCR, giving one entry per CDR3 protein. The table includes some 260,000 distinct CDR3 sequences, around 17% detected once. Source material: PBMCs or a T cell subset sorted from them (not recorded which). Receptor source: a man between 18 and 29 years old who had mild COVID-19 (a few samples of this study predate the infection). Cell type and time point are not known. Both conserved end residues are part of each CDR3. The order of the fields is V gene, D gene, clone size, J gene, CDR3 DNA, CDR3 protein. D genes are given only for firm matches. Size values are once, few and many counts, or a class for expanded clones, and some rows have none.

V gene: TRBV6-5
D gene: -
clone size: few
J gene: TRBJ1-5
CDR3 DNA: TGTGCCAGCAAGAGACAGTTCAATCAGCCCCAGCATTTT
CDR3 protein: CASKRQFNQPQHF

V gene: TRBV7-2
D gene: TRBD1
clone size: many
J gene: TRBJ2-5
CDR3 DNA: TGTGCCAGCAGCTTAGTGGACAGGGGGGTTGAGGAGACCCAGTACTTC
CDR3 protein: CASSLVDRGVEETQYF

V gene: TRBV20-1
D gene: -
clone size: many
J gene: TRBJ2-5
CDR3 DNA: TGCAGTGGGCCGGACGGGCAAGAGACCCAGTACTTC
CDR3 protein: CSGPDGQETQYF

V gene: TRBV20-1
D gene: TRBD1
clone size: -
J gene: TRBJ2-5
CDR3 DNA: TGCAGTGCCTCCGGGACAGATAGCGAGACCCAGTACTTC
CDR3 protein: CSASGTDSETQYF

V gene: TRBV5-1
D gene: -
clone size: -
J gene: TRBJ2-1
CDR3 DNA: TGCGCCAGCAGCTACGGACAGACCTCCTACAATGAGCAGTTCTTC
CDR3 protein: CASSYGQTSYNEQFF

V gene: TRBV4-3
D gene: TRBD1
clone size: few
J gene: TRBJ1-1
CDR3 DNA: TGCGCCAGCAGCCAAGAGACAGGGATAATTGAAGCTTTCTTT
CDR3 protein: CASSQETGIIEAFF

V gene: TRBV7-3
D gene: -
clone size: few
J gene: TRBJ2-2
CDR3 DNA: TGTGCCAGCAGCTTAAATATGGCCTCGAACACCGGGGAGCTGTTTTTT
CDR3 protein: CASSLNMASNTGELFF

V gene: TRBV6-6
D gene: TRBD2
clone size: once
J gene: TRBJ2-2
CDR3 DNA: TGTGCCAGCAGTTCCAGCGGGGGAGCGAACACCGGGGAGCTGTTTTTT
CDR3 protein: CASSSSGGANTGELFF

V gene: TRBV6-5
D gene: -
clone size: -
J gene: TRBJ2-6
CDR3 DNA: TGTGCCAGCAGTTACCTTGTTCCGAGGTACTCTGGGGCCAACGTCCTGACTTTC
CDR3 protein: CASSYLVPRYSGANVLTF

V gene: TRBV4-3
D gene: TRBD2
clone size: few
J gene: TRBJ2-7
CDR3 DNA: TGCGCCAGCAGCCAAGATATCGCGACTAGCGGGTACGAGCAGTACTTC
CDR3 protein: CASSQDIATSGYEQYF

V gene: TRBV20-1
D gene: -
clone size: once
J gene: TRBJ1-4
CDR3 DNA: TGCAGTGCTAGAGATTTGCAGAAAAATGAAAAACTGTTTTTT
CDR3 protein: CSARDLQKNEKLFF

V gene: TRBV5-1
D gene: -
clone size: few
J gene: TRBJ2-2
CDR3 DNA: TGCGCCAGCAGCTTGTCGCCCCCGCCGAACACCGGGGAGCTGTTTTTT
CDR3 protein: CASSLSPPPNTGELFF

V gene: TRBV29-1
D gene: -
clone size: -
J gene: TRBJ2-3
CDR3 DNA: TGCAGCGTTTCGGGTGTTAGCACAGATACGCAGTATTTT
CDR3 protein: CSVSGVSTDTQYF

V gene: TRBV15
D gene: TRBD2
clone size: -
J gene: TRBJ2-2
CDR3 DNA: TGTGCCACCAGCAGAGACCTAGCGGGGGGTGTGGGGGAGCTGTTTTTT
CDR3 protein: CATSRDLAGGVGELFF

V gene: TRBV6-2/TRBV6-3
D gene: -
clone size: -
J gene: TRBJ2-1
CDR3 DNA: TGTGCCAGCAGGCCACCGGAGTCCTACAATGAGCAGTTCTTC
CDR3 protein: CASRPPESYNEQFF

V gene: TRBV12-3/TRBV12-4
D gene: -
clone size: -
J gene: TRBJ1-4
CDR3 DNA: TGTGCCAGCAGCCGGGATCTCGGGGAGAAACTGTTTTTT
CDR3 protein: CASSRDLGEKLFF

V gene: TRBV6-2/TRBV6-3
D gene: -
clone size: -
J gene: TRBJ1-5
CDR3 DNA: TGTGCCAGCAGTTTTGACGGCAATCAGCCCCAGCATTTT
CDR3 protein: CASSFDGNQPQHF

V gene: TRBV12-3/TRBV12-4
D gene: TRBD1
clone size: few
J gene: TRBJ1-2
CDR3 DNA: TGTGCCAGCCGGGACAGGGTCTATGGCTACACCTTC
CDR3 protein: CASRDRVYGYTF

V gene: TRBV6-2/TRBV6-3
D gene: -
clone size: many
J gene: TRBJ1-2
CDR3 DNA: TGTGCCAGCAGTTACTCGGCCTACAGGGAGTACGACACCTTC
CDR3 protein: CASSYSAYREYDTF

V gene: TRBV3-1
D gene: -
clone size: few
J gene: TRBJ2-5
CDR3 DNA: TGTGCCAGCAGCCAGGTCCTACGCCAGGGCGAGACCCAGTACTTC
CDR3 protein: CASSQVLRQGETQYF

V gene: TRBV6-1
D gene: -
clone size: few
J gene: TRBJ1-1
CDR3 DNA: TGTGCCAGCAGTGGAAGCTTTAGCGGACAAGCAGCTTTCTTT
CDR3 protein: CASSGSFSGQAAFF

V gene: TRBV10-3
D gene: -
clone size: -
J gene: TRBJ2-7
CDR3 DNA: TGTGCCATCGGACGTGATTCCTACGAGCAGTACTTC
CDR3 protein: CAIGRDSYEQYF

V gene: TRBV4-3
D gene: -
clone size: few
J gene: TRBJ2-3
CDR3 DNA: TGCGCCAGCAGCCAACAAGCCCGAATCACAGATACGCAGTATTTT
CDR3 protein: CASSQQARITDTQYF

V gene: TRBV19
D gene: -
clone size: -
J gene: TRBJ2-3
CDR3 DNA: TGTGCCACGGCCAAGGACTCCTCTAGCACAGATACGCAGTATTTT
CDR3 protein: CATAKDSSSTDTQYF

V gene: TRBV7-9
D gene: TRBD2
clone size: -
J gene: TRBJ2-1
CDR3 DNA: TGTGCCAGCAGTTCAAGCGGGGGGAACTACAATGAGCAGTTCTTC
CDR3 protein: CASSSSGGNYNEQFF

V gene: TRBV30
D gene: -
clone size: few
J gene: TRBJ1-1
CDR3 DNA: TGTGCCTGGACGGGGACCTGGGCTACTGAAGCTTTCTTT
CDR3 protein: CAWTGTWATEAFF

V gene: TRBV7-9
D gene: -
clone size: -
J gene: TRBJ1-2
CDR3 DNA: TGTGCCAGCAGCTATAACGGACCCCACTATGGCTACACCTTC
CDR3 protein: CASSYNGPHYGYTF

V gene: TRBV6-2/TRBV6-3
D gene: TRBD2
clone size: -
J gene: TRBJ2-3
CDR3 DNA: TGTGCCAGCAGTTACTTCGGACTAGCGTCAGATACGCAGTATTTT
CDR3 protein: CASSYFGLASDTQYF

V gene: TRBV9
D gene: -
clone size: -
J gene: TRBJ2-1
CDR3 DNA: TGTGCCAGCAGCGGACACTCGGGGTATGAGCAGTTCTTC
CDR3 protein: CASSGHSGYEQFF

V gene: TRBV6-6
D gene: -
clone size: -
J gene: TRBJ1-5
CDR3 DNA: TGTGCCAGCAGCCACAGGGAGGGGAGCAATCAGCCCCAGCATTTT
CDR3 protein: CASSHREGSNQPQHF

V gene: TRBV7-9
D gene: TRBD2
clone size: few
J gene: TRBJ2-1
CDR3 DNA: TGTGCCAGCGGGACCCTAGCGGGGGTGTACAATGAGCAGTTCTTC
CDR3 protein: CASGTLAGVYNEQFF

V gene: TRBV10-2
D gene: TRBD1
clone size: few
J gene: TRBJ1-4
CDR3 DNA: TGCGCCAGCAGTGAGTCCCAGGGGGGGACGACTAATGAAAAACTGTTTTTT
CDR3 protein: CASSESQGGTTNEKLFF

V gene: TRBV20-1
D gene: TRBD2
clone size: medium-sized
J gene: TRBJ2-1
CDR3 DNA: TGCAGTGCCAAGAACTCGGGGGGATACAATGAGCAGTTCTTC
CDR3 protein: CSAKNSGGYNEQFF

V gene: TRBV4-3
D gene: -
clone size: -
J gene: TRBJ2-3
CDR3 DNA: TGCGCCAGCAGCCAAGGGACAGATCGGGGAGATACGCAGTATTTT
CDR3 protein: CASSQGTDRGDTQYF

V gene: TRBV3-1
D gene: -
clone size: -
J gene: TRBJ1-5
CDR3 DNA: TGTGCCAGCAGCCAAGATAGGTGGGGAGGAGGCAATCAGCCCCAGCATTTT
CDR3 protein: CASSQDRWGGGNQPQHF

V gene: TRBV5-1
D gene: TRBD2
clone size: -
J gene: TRBJ2-3
CDR3 DNA: TGCGCCAGCAGCTTGGTCGGCGGGGGGGGCACAGATACGCAGTATTTT
CDR3 protein: CASSLVGGGGTDTQYF

V gene: TRBV10-3
D gene: TRBD1
clone size: few
J gene: TRBJ1-1
CDR3 DNA: TGTGCCGCCGTTGACAGGGTGAATACTGAAGCTTTCTTT
CDR3 protein: CAAVDRVNTEAFF